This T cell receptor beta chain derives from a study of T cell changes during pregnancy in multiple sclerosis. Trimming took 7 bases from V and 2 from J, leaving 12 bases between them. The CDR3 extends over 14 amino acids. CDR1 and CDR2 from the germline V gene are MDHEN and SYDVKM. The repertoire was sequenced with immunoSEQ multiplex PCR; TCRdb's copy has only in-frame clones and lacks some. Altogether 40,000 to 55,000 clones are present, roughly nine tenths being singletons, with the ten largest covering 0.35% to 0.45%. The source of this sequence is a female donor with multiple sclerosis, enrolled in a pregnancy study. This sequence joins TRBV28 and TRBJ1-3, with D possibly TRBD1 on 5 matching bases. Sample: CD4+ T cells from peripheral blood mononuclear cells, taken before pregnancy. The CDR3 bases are TGTGCCAGCACCCCCGCGGGGCCTGGAAACACCATATATTTT. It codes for CASTPAGPGNTIYF.